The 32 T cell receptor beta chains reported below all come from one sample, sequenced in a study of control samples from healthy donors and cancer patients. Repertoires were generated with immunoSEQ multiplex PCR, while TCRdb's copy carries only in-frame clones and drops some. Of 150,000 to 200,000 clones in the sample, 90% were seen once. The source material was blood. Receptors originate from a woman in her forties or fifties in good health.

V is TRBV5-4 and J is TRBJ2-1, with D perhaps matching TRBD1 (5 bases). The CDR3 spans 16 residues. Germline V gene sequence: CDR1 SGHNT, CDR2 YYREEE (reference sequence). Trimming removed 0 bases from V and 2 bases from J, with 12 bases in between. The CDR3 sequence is CASSLGTPSPYNEQFF. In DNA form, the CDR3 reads TGTGCCAGCAGCTTGGGGACACCCTCCCCCTACAATGAGCAGTTCTTC.

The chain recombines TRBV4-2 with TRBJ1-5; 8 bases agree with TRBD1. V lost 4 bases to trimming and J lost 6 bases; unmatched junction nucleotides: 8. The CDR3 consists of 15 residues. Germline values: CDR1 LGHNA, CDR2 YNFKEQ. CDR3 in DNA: TGTGCCAGCAGCCCCGACAGGGGAGAAGGTCAGCCCCAGCATTTT. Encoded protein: CASSPDRGEGQPQHF.

The DNA for the CDR3 is TGCGCCAGCAGCGTTCGCCCGGACATATACGGCTACACCTTC. This codes for CASSVRPDIYGYTF. The V gene is TRBV4-3, the J gene TRBJ1-2, with a tentative D call TRBD1 (5 bases). Germline loops: CDR1 LGHNA, CDR2 YSLEER. The CDR3 contains 14 residues. Between the trimmed V and J ends, which lost 5 bases and 8 bases, there was a span of 18 bases.

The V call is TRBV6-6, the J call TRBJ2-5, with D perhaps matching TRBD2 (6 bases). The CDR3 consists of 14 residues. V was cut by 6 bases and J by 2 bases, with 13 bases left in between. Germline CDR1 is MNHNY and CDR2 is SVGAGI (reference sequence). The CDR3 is CASRPGLSQETQYF. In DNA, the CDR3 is TGTGCCAGCAGGCCGGGACTGTCACAAGAGACCCAGTACTTC.

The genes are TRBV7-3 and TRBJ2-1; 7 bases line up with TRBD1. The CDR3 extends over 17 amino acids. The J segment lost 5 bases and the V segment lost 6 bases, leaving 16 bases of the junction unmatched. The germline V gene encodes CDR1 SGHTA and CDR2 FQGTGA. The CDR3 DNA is TGTGCCAGCAGTTCGACGCACCGATGGGACAGAGACAATGAGCAGTTCTTC. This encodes CASSSTHRWDRDNEQFF.

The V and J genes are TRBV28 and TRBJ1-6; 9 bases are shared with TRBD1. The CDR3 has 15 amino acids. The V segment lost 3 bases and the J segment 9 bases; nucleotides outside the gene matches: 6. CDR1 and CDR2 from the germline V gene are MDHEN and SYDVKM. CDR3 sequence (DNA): TGTGCCAGCAGTTTGGGGACAGGGAATCCTTCACCCCTCCACTTT. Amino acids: CASSLGTGNPSPLHF.

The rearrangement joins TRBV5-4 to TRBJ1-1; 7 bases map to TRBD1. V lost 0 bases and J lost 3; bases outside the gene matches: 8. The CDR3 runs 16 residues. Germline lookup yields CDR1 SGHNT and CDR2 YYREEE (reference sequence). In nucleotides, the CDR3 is TGTGCCAGCAGCTTGGAGGGGGCAGGAAAGGACACTGAAGCTTTCTTT. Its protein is CASSLEGAGKDTEAFF.

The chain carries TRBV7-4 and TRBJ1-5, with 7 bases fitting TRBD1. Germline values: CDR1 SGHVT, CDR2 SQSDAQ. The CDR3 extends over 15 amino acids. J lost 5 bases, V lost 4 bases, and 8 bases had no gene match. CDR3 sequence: CASSSTGPGDQPQHF. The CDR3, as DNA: TGTGCCAGCAGCTCGACAGGGCCTGGGGATCAGCCCCAGCATTTT.

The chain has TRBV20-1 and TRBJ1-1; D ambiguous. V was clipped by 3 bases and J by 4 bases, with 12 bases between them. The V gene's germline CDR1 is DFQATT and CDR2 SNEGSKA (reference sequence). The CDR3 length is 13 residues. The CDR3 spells CSASYGLGTEAFF. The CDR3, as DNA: TGCAGTGCTAGTTACGGGTTGGGCACTGAAGCTTTCTTT.

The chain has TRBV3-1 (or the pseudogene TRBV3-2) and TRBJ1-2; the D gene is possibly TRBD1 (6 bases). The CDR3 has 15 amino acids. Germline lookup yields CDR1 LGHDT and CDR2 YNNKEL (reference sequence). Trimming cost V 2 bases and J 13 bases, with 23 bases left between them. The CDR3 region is CASSQRTTGGGKVTF. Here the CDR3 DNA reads TGTGCCAGCAGCCAACGGACCACTGGAGGGGGGAAGGTCACCTTC.

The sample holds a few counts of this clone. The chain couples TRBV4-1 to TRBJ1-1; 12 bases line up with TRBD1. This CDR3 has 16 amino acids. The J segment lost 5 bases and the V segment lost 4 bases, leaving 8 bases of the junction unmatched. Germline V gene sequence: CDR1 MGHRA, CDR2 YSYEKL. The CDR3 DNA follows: TGCGCCAGCAGCCCCGGGACAGGGGGCCGGTTTACTGAAGCTTTCTTT. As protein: CASSPGTGGRFTEAFF.

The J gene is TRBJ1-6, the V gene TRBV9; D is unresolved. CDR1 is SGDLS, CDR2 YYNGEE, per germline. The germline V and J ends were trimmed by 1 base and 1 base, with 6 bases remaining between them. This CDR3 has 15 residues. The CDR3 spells CASSVSTSYNSPLHF. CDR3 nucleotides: TGTGCCAGCAGCGTAAGCACATCCTATAATTCACCCCTCCACTTT.

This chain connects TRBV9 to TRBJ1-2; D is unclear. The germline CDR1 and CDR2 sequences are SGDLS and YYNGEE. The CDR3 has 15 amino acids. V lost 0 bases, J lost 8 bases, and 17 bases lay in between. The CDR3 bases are TGTGCCAGCAGCGTAGCTGGTTCAGGTAGCCGGGGCTACACCTTC. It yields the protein CASSVAGSGSRGYTF.

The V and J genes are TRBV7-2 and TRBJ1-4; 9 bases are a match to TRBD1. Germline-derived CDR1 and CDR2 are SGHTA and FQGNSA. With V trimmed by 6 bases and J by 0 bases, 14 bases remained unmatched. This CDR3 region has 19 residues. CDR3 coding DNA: TGTGCCAGCAGTCCACGACAGGGGGTTACAGCGGCAACTAATGAAAAACTGTTTTTT. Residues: CASSPRQGVTAATNEKLFF.

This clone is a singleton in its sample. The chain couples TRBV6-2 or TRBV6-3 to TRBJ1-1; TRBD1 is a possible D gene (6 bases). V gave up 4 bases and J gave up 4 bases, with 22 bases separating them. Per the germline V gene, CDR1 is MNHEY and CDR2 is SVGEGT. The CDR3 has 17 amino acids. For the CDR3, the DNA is TGTGCCAGCAGTTCATCCGCAGGGGCCTCACTCTTCACTGAAGCTTTCTTT. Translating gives CASSSSAGASLFTEAFF.

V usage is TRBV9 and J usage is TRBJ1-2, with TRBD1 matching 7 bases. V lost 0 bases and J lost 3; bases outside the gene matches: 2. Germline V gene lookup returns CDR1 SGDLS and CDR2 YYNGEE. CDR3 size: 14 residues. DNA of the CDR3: TGTGCCAGCAGCGTAGTAGGGGGCGACTATGGCTACACCTTC. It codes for CASSVVGGDYGYTF.

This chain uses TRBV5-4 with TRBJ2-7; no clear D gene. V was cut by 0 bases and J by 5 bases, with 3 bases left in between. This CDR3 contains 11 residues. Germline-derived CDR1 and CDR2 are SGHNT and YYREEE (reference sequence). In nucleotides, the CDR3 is TGTGCCAGCAGCTTGGAAGACGAGCAGTACTTC. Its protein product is CASSLEDEQYF.

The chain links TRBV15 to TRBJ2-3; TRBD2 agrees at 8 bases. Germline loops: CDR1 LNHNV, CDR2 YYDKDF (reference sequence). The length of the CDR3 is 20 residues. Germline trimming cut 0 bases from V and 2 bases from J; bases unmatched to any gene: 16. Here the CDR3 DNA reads TGTGCCACCAGCAGAGAATACGGGAGGGCCCGGGGCTGGAACACAGATACGCAGTATTTT. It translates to CATSREYGRARGWNTDTQYF.

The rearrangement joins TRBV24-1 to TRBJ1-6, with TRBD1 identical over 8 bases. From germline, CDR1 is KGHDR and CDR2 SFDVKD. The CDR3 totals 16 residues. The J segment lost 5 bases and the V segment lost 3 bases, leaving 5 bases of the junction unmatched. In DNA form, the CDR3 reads TGTGCCACCAGTGATACGGCAGGGGGCCATAATTCACCCCTCCACTTT. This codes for CATSDTAGGHNSPLHF.

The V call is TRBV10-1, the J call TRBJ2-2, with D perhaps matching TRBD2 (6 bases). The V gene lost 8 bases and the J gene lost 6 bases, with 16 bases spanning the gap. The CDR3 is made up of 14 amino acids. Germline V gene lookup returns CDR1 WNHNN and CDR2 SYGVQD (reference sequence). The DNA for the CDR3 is TGCGCCAGCCTACGTGGCGGGGTCCCCGGGGAGCTGTTTTTT. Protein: CASLRGGVPGELFF.

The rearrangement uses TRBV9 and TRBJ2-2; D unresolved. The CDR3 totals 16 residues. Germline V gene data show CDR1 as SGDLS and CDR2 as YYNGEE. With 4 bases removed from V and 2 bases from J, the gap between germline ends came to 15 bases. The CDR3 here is CASSMTRDTNTGELFF. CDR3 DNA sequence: TGTGCCAGCAGCATGACAAGGGATACAAACACCGGGGAGCTGTTTTTT.

The CDR3 DNA sequence: TGTGCCAGCAGTTTATCTCCCAACCTGGGGACAGGGGATGGGGCCATATATTTT. It specifies CASSLSPNLGTGDGAIYF. V and J are TRBV28 and TRBJ1-3, with TRBD1 matching over 10 bases. After removal of 1 base from V and 11 bases from J, the junction contained 17 bases not matched to a gene. The V gene's germline CDR1 is MDHEN and CDR2 SYDVKM. This CDR3 has 18 residues. The full variable domain, with the rest looked up from reference TRBV28 and TRBJ1-3, is DVKVTQSSRYLVKRTGEKVFLECVQDMDHENMFWYRQDPGLGLRLIYFSYDVKMKEKGDIPEGYSVSREKKERFSLILESASTNQTSMYLCASSLSPNLGTGDGAIYFGEGSWLTVV.

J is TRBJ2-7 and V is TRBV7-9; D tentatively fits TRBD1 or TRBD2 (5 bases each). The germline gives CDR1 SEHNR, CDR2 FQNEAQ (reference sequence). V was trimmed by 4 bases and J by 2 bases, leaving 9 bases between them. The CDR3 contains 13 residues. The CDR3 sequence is CASSSSGPYEQYF. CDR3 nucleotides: TGTGCCAGCAGCTCCTCGGGGCCCTACGAGCAGTACTTC.

This CDR3 reads CASSPTRWGGASWYEQYF. DNA for the CDR3: TGTGCCAGCAGCCCAACCCGCTGGGGGGGGGCCTCCTGGTACGAGCAGTACTTC. The V gene is TRBV6-2 or TRBV6-3, the J gene TRBJ2-7; D may be TRBD2 (7 bases). The germline CDR1 and CDR2 sequences are MNHEY and SVGEGT. Trimming left V 6 bases short and J 4 bases short, with 28 bases between. This CDR3 spans 18 amino acids.

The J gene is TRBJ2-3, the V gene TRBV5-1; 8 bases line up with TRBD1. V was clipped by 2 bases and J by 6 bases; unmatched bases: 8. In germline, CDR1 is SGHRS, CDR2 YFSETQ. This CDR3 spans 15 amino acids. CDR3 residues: CASSFGQGGPDTQYF. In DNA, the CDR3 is TGCGCCAGCAGCTTCGGACAGGGTGGGCCGGATACGCAGTATTTT.

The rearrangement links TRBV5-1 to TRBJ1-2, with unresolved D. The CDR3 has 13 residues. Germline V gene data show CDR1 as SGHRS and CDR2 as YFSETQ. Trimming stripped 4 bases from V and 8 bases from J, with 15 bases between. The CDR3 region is CASSPLPTQGYTF. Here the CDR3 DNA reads TGCGCCAGCAGCCCCCTCCCCACGCAGGGCTACACCTTC.

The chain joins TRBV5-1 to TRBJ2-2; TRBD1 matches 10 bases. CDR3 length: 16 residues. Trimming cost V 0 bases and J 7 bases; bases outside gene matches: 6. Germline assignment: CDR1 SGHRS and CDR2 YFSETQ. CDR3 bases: TGCGCCAGCAGCTTGGGAGACAGGGGGCGAGGCGGGGAGCTGTTTTTT. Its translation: CASSLGDRGRGGELFF.

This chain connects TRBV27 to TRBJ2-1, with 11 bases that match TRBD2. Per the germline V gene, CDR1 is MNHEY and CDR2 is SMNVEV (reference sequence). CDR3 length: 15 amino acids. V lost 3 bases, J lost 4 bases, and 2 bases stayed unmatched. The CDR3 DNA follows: TGTGCCAGCAGTTTGGGACTAGCGGCTTACAATGAGCAGTTCTTC. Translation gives CASSLGLAAYNEQFF.

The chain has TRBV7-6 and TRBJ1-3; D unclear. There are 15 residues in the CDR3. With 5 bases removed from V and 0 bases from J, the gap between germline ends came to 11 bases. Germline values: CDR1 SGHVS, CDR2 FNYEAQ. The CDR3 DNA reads TGTGCCAGCAGCCCCGCCGCCGGCTCTGGAAACACCATATATTTT. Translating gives CASSPAAGSGNTIYF.

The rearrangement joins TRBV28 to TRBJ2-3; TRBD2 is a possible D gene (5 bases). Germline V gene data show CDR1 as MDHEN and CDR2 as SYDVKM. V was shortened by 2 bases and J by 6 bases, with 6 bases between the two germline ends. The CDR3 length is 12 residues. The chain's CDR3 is CASSLRGDTQYF. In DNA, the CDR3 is TGTGCCAGCAGTTTAAGAGGGGATACGCAGTATTTT.

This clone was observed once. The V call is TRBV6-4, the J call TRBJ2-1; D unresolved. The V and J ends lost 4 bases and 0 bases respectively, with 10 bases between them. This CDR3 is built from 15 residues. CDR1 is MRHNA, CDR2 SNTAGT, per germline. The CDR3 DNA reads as TGTGCCAGCAGTGCCTCTTGGTTCTCCTACAATGAGCAGTTCTTC. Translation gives CASSASWFSYNEQFF.

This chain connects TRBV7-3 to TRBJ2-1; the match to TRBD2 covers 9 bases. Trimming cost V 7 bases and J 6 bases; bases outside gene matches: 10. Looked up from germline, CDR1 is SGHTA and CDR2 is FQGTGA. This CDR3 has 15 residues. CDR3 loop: CASTLGAGGPNEQFF. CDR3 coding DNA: TGTGCCAGCACCCTGGGGGCGGGAGGGCCCAATGAGCAGTTCTTC.